This TCR beta chain emerged from a study of cytomegalovirus exposure and HLA in healthy donors. Study-level results: Presence/absence analysis assumed near-uniform sequencing depth across donors.

CDR3 size: 13 residues. V was trimmed by 2 bases and J by 7 bases, leaving 9 bases between them. Germline values: CDR1 SGHDT, CDR2 YYEEEE. With respect to this clone: As yet, its antigen is unknown.

The study ran its PCR with 60 Vbeta and 13 Jbeta primers. Sequencing was performed with immunoSEQ multiplex PCR; in TCRdb, only in-frame clones are kept and a portion is missing. The repertoire table contains some 200,000 clones. The sample consisted of PBMCs. The chain uses TRBV5-6 and TRBJ1-4; D perhaps matches TRBD1 (6 bases). The clonotype comes from a girl aged 2 to 10 in good health and CMV-seropositive. The CDR3 reads CASSFSQGEKLFF. The CDR3 coding sequence is TGTGCCAGCAGCTTTTCACAGGGTGAAAAACTGTTTTTT. The full variable domain, completed using reference TRBV5-6 and TRBJ1-4, is DAGVTQSPTHLIKTRGQQVTLRCSPKSGHDTVSWYQQALGQGPQFIFQYYEEEERQRGNFPDRFSGHQFPNYSSELNVNALLLGDSALYLCASSFSQGEKLFFGSGTQLSVL.